This entry describes one TCR beta chain. Its antigen is unidentified. This sample is part of a study of T-cell memory formation after mild COVID-19. On the study more broadly: TCR clusters were largely donor specific.

V was pared by 6 bases and J by 0 bases, with 21 bases between. This CDR3 comprises 19 residues. Germline values: CDR1 MNHEY, CDR2 SMNVEV (reference sequence). Study observations and caveats: Pre-infection memory harbored some responding clones, suggesting cross-reactive memory joined. Clones contracting over day 15 to 85 were CD4/CD8 balanced, with later expanders leaning CD4+.

The TCR alpha and TCR beta cDNA libraries, bearing sample barcodes and UMIs, were generated by 5'RACE using constant-segment primers. In TCRdb, the 5' RACE reads were re-called with MiXCR into one record per CDR3 protein. The sample has under 250,000 distinct CDR3 sequences, around 9.5% seen once. This sequence originates from a man aged 18 to 30 who had mild COVID-19 (a few samples of this study predate the infection). Cell type and time point are not known. This chain links TRBV27 with TRBJ2-6; D call uncertain. The sample was PBMCs or a T cell subset sorted from them (not recorded which). The CDR3, as DNA: TGTGCCAGCAGCATCCGCCCGGCGCTTACCGGCTCTGGGGCCAACGTCCTGACTTTC. Translating gives CASSIRPALTGSGANVLTF. Together with reference TRBV27 and TRBJ2-6, the CDR3 gives the full variable domain: EAQVTQNPRYLITVTGKKLTVTCSQNMNHEYMSWYRQDPGLGLRQIYYSMNVEVTDKGDVPEGYKVSRKEKRNFPLILESPSPNQTSLYFCASSIRPALTGSGANVLTFGAGSRLTVL.